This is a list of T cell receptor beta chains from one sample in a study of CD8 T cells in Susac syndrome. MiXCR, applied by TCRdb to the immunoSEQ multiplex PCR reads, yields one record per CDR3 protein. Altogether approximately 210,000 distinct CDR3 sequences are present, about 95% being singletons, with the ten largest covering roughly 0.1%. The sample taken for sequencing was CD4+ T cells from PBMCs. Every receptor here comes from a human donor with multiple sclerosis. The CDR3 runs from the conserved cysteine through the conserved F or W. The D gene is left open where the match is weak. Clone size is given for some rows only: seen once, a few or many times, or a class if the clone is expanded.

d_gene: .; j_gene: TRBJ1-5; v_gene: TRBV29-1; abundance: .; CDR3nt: TGCAGCGTTGAAGATAGAGGGCCTCCCCAGCCCCAGCATTTT; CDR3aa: CSVEDRGPPQPQHF
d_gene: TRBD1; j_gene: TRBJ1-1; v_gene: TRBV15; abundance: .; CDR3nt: TGTGCCACCAGCAGAGTCCGTTCGTCGGTGGGGACAGTCACTGAAGCTTTCTTT; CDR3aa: CATSRVRSSVGTVTEAFF
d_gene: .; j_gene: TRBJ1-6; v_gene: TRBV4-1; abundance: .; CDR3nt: TGCGCCAGCAGCCAAGAAGGCGGCAGGGTTAATTCACCCCTCCACTTT; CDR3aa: CASSQEGGRVNSPLHF
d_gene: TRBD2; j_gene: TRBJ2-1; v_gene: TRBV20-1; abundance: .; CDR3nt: TGCAGTGCAGCGACTAGCGGGAGTGTTGGCAATGAGCAGTTCTTC; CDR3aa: CSAATSGSVGNEQFF
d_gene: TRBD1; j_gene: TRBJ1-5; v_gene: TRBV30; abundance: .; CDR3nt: TGTGCCTGGAGTGGGGGGACAGCCAACTGGCCCCAGCATTTT; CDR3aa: CAWSGGTANWPQHF
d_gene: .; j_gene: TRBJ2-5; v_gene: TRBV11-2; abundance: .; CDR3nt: TGTGCCAGCAGCGCCGTACGGGACACCCAAGAGACCCAGTACTTC; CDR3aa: CASSAVRDTQETQYF
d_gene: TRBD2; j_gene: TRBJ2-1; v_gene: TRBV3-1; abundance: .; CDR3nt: TGTGCCAGCAGCCAAAGGTCGCGGGGGGAGTCCTACAATGAGCAGTTCTTC; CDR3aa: CASSQRSRGESYNEQFF
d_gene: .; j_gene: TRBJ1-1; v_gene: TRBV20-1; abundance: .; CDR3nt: TGCAGTGCAAGCGAACGGCGGGCGTACACTGAAGCTTTCTTT; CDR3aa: CSASERRAYTEAFF
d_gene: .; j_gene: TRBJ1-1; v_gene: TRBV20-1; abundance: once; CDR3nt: TGCAGTGCTAGCGGACATCAAGGAGCTTTCTTT; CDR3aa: CSASGHQGAFF
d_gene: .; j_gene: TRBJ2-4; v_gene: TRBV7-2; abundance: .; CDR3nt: TGTGCCAGCAGCAGGACCGGTAAAAACATTCAGTACTTC; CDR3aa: CASSRTGKNIQYF
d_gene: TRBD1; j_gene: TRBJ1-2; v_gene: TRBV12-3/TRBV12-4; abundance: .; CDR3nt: TGTGCCAGCACCCTTGACAGGGGGTTCTATGGCTACACCTTC; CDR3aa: CASTLDRGFYGYTF
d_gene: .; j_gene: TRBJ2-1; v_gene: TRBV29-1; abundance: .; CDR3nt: TGCAGCGTGGCCCTAGCGAACAATGAGCAGTTCTTC; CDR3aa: CSVALANNEQFF
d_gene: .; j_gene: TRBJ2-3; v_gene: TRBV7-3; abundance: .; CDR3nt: TGTGCCAGCAGCTTAAAGCCGAGGTCTGGTACGCAGTATTTT; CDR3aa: CASSLKPRSGTQYF
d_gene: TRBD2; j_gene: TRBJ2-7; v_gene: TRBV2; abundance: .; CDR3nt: TGTGCCACCAGTGGACTAGCGGGCGCCTACGAGCAGTACTTC; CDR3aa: CATSGLAGAYEQYF
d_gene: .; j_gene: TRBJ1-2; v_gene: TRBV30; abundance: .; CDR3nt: TGTGTCTGGAGTGTGGACAACAACTATGGCTACACCTTC; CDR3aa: CVWSVDNNYGYTF
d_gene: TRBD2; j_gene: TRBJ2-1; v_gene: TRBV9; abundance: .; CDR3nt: TGTGCCAGCAGCGTACGCGGGGGTGAGCAGTTCTTC; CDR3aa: CASSVRGGEQFF
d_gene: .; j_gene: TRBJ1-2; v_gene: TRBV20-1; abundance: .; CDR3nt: TGCAGTGCTATAACCGTAGTCGGATATGGCTACACCTTC; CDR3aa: CSAITVVGYGYTF
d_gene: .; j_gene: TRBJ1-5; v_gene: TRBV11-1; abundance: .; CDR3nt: TGTGCCAGCAGCCGAGGACTAACCCAGCCCCAGCATTTT; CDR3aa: CASSRGLTQPQHF
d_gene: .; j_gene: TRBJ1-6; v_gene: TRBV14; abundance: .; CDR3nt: TGTGCCAGCAGCCCCGGATCTAATTCACCCCTCCACTTT; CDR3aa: CASSPGSNSPLHF
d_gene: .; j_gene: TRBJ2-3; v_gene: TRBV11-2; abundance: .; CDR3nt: TGTGCCAGCAATGGTGGGGGAACAGCGCAGTATTTT; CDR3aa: CASNGGGTAQYF
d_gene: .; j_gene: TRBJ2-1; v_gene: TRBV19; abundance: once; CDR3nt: TGTGCCAGTAGCCTCGGAGGGAGGGGACATTACAATGAGCAGTTCTTC; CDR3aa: CASSLGGRGHYNEQFF
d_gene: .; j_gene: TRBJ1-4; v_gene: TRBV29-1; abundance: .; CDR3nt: TGCAGCGTTGTTGAGCAGAATGAAAAACTGTTTTTT; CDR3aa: CSVVEQNEKLFF
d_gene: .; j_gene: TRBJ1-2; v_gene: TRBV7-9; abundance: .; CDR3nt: TGTGCCAGCAGCTTAGTAAACGGCTATGGCTACACCTTC; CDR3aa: CASSLVNGYGYTF
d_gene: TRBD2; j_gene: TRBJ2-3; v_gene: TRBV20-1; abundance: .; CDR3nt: TGCAGTGCTTCCCTCCTAGCGGTTAGCACAGATACGCAGTATTTT; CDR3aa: CSASLLAVSTDTQYF
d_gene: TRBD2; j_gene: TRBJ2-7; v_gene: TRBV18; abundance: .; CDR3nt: TGTGCCAGCTCACCACCCGGGACTAGCGAAAGGGGCGAGCAGTACTTC; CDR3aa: CASSPPGTSERGEQYF
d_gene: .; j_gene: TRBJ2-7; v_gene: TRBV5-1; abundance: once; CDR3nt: TGCGCCAGCAGCGGGGACGGGATTTACTACGAGCAGTACTTC; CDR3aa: CASSGDGIYYEQYF
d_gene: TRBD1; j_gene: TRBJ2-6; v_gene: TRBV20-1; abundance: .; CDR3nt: TGCAGTGCTTCGGACAGGGGTTCATATGGGGCCAACGTCCTGACTTTC; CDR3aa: CSASDRGSYGANVLTF
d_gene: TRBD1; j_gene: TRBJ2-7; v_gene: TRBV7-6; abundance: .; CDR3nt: TGTGCCAGCAGCCAAGGACAGGGTGGTCACGAGCAGTACTTC; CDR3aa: CASSQGQGGHEQYF
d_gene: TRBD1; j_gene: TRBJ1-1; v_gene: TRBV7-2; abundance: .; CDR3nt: TGTGCCAGCAGCTCACAGGGGGCACTCGGTGAAGCTTTCTTT; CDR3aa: CASSSQGALGEAFF
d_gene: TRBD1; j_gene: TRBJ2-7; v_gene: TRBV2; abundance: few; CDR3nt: TGTGCCAGCAGCCAGGGACAGGGTCCCTACGAGCAGTACTTC; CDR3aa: CASSQGQGPYEQYF
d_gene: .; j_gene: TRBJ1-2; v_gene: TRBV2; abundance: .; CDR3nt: TGTGCCAGCAGTGAGGAAGGCTATGGCTACACCTTC; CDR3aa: CASSEEGYGYTF
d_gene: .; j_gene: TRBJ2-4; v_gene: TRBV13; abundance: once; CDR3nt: TGTGCCAGCAGCCGCCGACAGGTGATCGACATTCAGTACTTC; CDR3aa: CASSRRQVIDIQYF
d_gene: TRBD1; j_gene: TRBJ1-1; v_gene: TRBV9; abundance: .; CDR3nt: TGTGCCAGCAGCGTAGCAGGGGGGGAGCACACTGAAGCTTTCTTT; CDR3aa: CASSVAGGEHTEAFF
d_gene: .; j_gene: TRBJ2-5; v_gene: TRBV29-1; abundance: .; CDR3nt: TGCAGCGTTGAAGGGCAGGGAAGGTGGAAGTACCAAGAGACCCAGTACTTC; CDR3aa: CSVEGQGRWKYQETQYF
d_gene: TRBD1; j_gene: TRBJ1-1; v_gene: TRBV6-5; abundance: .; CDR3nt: TGTGCCAGCAGTCCATCCACAGGGGGCTTGGGTGAAGCTTTCTTT; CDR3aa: CASSPSTGGLGEAFF
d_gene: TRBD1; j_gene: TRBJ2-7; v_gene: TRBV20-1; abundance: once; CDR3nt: TGCAGTGCTGTTGACAGGGAGTTCTACTACGAGCAGTACTTC; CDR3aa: CSAVDREFYYEQYF
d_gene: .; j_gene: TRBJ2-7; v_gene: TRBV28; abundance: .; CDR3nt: TGTGCCAGCAGGCTGGTAGCGAGCGACGAGCAGTACTTC; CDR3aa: CASRLVASDEQYF
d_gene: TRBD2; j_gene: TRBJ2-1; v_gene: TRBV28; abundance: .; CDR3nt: TGTGCCAGCAACCGCGGGGGGCGCAATGAGCAGTTCTTC; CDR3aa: CASNRGGRNEQFF
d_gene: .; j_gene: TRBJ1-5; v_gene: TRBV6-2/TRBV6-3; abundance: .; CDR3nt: TGTGCCAGCAGTTACAGTATGCGGGGAAGCAATCAGCCCCAGCATTTT; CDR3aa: CASSYSMRGSNQPQHF
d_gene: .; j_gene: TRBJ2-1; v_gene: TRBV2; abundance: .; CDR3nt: TGTGCCAGCAGTGAATTTGGATACAATGAGCAGTTCTTC; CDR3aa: CASSEFGYNEQFF
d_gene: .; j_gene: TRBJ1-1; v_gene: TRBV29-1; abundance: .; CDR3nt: TGCAGCGTTGAGGGTTTGAACACTGAAGCTTTCTTT; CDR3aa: CSVEGLNTEAFF
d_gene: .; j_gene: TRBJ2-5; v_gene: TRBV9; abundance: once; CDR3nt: TGTGCCAGCAGCTCTATGAGGGACTCTTACCAAGAGACCCAGTACTTC; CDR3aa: CASSSMRDSYQETQYF